This T cell receptor (beta chain) is from a study of shared clonotypes between healthy human individuals. Tens of thousands of T cell genomes (around 310 ng DNA) went into each PBMC replicate. Bulk PBMC genomic DNA spanned ten immunoSEQ deep plates. Sequencing used immunoSEQ multiplex PCR; TCRdb keeps in-frame clones, though not all of them. The table shows fewer than 550,000 clones, with nearly 80% occurring only once. Adult donors, all healthy and HIV-negative, had no recent acute infections or vaccinations. The V gene's germline CDR1 is SGHAT and CDR2 FQNNGV. The CDR3 is 16 residues long. V was cut by 2 bases and J by 3 bases, with 13 bases left in between.

The material sequenced was PBMCs. This TCR came from a woman aged 40 to 50 in good health. Some clones in this sample may be carry-over from other donors' samples. This chain links TRBV11-2 with TRBJ2-2; D uncertain. CDR3 loop: CASSLHSGPDTGELFF. The DNA of the CDR3 is TGTGCCAGCAGCTTACACTCGGGTCCGGACACCGGGGAGCTGTTTTTT. Using reference TRBV11-2 and TRBJ2-2 for the parts outside the CDR3, the full variable domain is EAGVAQSPRYKIIEKRQSVAFWCNPISGHATLYWYQQILGQGPKLLIQFQNNGVVDDSQLPKDRFSAERLKGVDSTLKIQPAKLEDSAVYLCASSLHSGPDTGELFFGEGSRLTVL.